This entry is about one TCR beta chain. What it recognizes is unknown. This sample stems from a study of T cell responses to AZD1222 COVID-19 vaccine. Study-level results: There were vaccine-associated CD4 TCRs across spike, dominant at 160-218 and 743-854. White British donors predominated, females outnumbered males, and clonal diversity was possibly underestimated. Vaccination with two AZD1222 doses was followed by a rise in Spike-specific TCR breadth and depth.

Trimming removed 0 bases at V and 2 bases at J, with 20 bases between. The CDR3 is 19 amino acids. Germline V gene data show CDR1 as SGHTA and CDR2 as FQGNSA. TCRdb's table, derived via immunoSEQ multiplex PCR, lists solely in-frame clones and lacks some. Seen here are some 160,000 clones, 88% observed once, and the top ten hold roughly 5.5%. V is TRBV7-2 and J is TRBJ1-3; D uncertain. The sample consisted of peripheral blood, taken on day 0 of AZD1222 vaccination. This receptor was taken from an adult in good health. CDR3 residues: CASSLARFGPGSPGNTIYF. CDR3 DNA sequence: TGTGCCAGCAGCTTAGCGCGATTTGGGCCGGGGAGCCCTGGAAACACCATATATTTT.